This T cell receptor (beta chain) originates from a study of CD8+ T cells in alopecia areata. Study findings and constraints: The study also sequences resident alphabeta T cells of normal skin in scalp samples. Possibly as an HLA-related effect, TCR sharing across patients appeared less clear than in mice. It was lesional scalp, especially alopecia totalis/universalis, that showed higher clonality than normal scalp.

The researchers isolated CD4+ and CD8+ T cells from PBMCs by sorting. A note on this clone: No antigen is known for it.

Germline lookup yields CDR1 PRHDT and CDR2 FYEKMQ (reference sequence). The CDR3 runs to 12 residues. V lost 10 bases to trimming and J lost 0 bases, with 10 bases between them. Sequencing used cDNA as its template, made by extracting RNA and reverse transcribing it. Method: immunoSEQ multiplex PCR; TCRdb's copy keeps in-frame clones and lacks some. There are 100,000 to 120,000 clones in the sample; almost 60% occur only once, and roughly 20% lies in the top ten. The sample comprised CD8+ T cells sorted from blood. This rearrangement joins TRBV13 to TRBJ2-7; no firm D call. The origin of this receptor is a human donor in good health. The CDR3 here is CATASASYEQYF. In DNA form, the CDR3 reads TGTGCCACGGCTTCCGCCTCCTACGAGCAGTACTTC.